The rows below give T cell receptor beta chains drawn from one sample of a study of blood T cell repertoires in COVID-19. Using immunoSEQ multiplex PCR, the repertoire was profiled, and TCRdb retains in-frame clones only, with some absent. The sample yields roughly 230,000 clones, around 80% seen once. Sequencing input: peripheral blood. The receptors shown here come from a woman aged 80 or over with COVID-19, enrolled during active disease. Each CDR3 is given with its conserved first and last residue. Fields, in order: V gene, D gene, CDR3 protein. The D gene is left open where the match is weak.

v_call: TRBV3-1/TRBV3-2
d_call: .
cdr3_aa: CASSRVRGTEAFF

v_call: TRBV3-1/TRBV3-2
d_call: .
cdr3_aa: CASSPREGNTEAFF

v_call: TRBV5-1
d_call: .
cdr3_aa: CASSFRATNEKLFF

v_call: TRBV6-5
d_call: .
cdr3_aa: CASQPRVLNTGELFF

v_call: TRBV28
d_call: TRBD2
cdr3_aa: CASSLPLAGGNEQFF

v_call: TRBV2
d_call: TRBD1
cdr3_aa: CASKGGDRGATEAFF

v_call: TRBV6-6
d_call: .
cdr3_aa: CASSTIQGTYGYTF

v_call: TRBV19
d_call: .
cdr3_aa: CASSSNRVGETEAFF

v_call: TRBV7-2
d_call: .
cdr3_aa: CASSLTGGTEAFF

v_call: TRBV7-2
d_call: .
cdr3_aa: CASSLTRGDTEAFF

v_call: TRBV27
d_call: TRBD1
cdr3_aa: CASSLGQGPEKLFF

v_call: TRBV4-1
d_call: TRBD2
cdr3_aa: CASSLSGGGWDTQYF

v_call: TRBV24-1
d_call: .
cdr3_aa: CATSRRGGNEQFF

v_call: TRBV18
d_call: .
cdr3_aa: CASLREDEQFF

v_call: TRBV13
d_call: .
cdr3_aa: CASSLGLSETQYF

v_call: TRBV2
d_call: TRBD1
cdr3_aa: CASSGQGGSGNTIYF

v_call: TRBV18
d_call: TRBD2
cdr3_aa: CASSRLAGVPYNEQFF

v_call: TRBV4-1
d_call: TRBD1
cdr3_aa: CASSQGGTGYIYGYTF

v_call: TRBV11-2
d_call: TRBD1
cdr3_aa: CASSLGTGYSSGNTIYF

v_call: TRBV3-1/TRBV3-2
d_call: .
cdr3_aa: CASSPGTPVQQYF

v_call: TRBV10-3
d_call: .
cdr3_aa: CAGRGAYRTEAFF

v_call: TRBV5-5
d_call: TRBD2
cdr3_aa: CASSFVRGATDTQYF

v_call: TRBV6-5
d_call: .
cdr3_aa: CASSSRGGGNTEAFF

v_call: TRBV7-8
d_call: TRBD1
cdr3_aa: CASSVQGANTEAFF

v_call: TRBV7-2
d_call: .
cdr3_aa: CASSLDPSRDQPQHF

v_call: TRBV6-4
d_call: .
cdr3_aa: CASSEDNDREAFF

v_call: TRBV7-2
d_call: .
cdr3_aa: CASSLSLARYEQYF

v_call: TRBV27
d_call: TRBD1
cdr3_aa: CASSLSARTGRNTGELFF

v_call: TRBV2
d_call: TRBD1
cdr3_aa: CASNEQGSNSGNTIYF

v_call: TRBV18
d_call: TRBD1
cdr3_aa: CASSTQGGKEKLFF

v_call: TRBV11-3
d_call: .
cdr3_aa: CASSFDGGADSPLHF

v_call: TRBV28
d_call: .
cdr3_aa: CASTTGLIYEQYF

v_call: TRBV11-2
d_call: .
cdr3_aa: CASKTATYNSPLHF

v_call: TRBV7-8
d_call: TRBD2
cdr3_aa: CASSPGGDSYGANVLTF

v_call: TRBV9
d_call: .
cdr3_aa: CASSVDPGGARNEQFF

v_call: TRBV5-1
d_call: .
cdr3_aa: CASSLGGKIDEQYF

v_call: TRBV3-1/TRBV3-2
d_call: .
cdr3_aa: CASSPIGAGTGELFF

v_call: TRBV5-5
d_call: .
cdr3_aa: CASSPGGNQPQHF

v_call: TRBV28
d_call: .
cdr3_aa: CASSPGQSVGGYTF

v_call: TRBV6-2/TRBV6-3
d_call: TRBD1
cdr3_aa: CASSRGQGAYNEQFF

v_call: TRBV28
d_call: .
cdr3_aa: CASSGQGWNTEAFF

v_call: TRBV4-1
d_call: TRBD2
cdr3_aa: CASSQDTSSGGPNTGELFF

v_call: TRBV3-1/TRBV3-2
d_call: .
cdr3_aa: CASSQEPGVKNGYTF

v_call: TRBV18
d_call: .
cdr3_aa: CATSTASSYEQYF

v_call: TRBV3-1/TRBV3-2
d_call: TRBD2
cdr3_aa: CASRTGGANTGELFF

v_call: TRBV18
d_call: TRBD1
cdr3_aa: CASSPGTGGSNQPQHF

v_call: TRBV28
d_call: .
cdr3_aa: CASSLGQGVETQYF

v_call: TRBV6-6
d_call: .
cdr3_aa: CASSYSGSSYEQYF

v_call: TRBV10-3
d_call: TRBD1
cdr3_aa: CAISWTGQETQYF

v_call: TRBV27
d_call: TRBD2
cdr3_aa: CASSLLSSGGRDEQFF

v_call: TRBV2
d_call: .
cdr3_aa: CAGYGRGGYTF

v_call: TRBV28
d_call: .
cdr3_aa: CASRIDSPNQPQHF

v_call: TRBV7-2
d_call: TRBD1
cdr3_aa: CASSLALTGGNEKLFF

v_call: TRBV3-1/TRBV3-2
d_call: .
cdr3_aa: CASSSGLQFQPQHF